This TCR beta chain derives from a study of blood T cell repertoires in COVID-19. The overall study: There were acute and convalescent COVID-19 samples, and they came from the United States, Italy and Spain. PBMCs, B-cell-depleted T cells, or T cells provided the cDNA or gDNA that made up the material.

Trimming removed 7 bases from V and 10 bases from J, with 18 bases in between. Germline V gene sequence: CDR1 SGHRS, CDR2 YFSETQ. The CDR3 is 14 residues long. The method was immunoSEQ multiplex PCR; TCRdb's version includes in-frame clones alone and lacks a portion of them. The table includes about 190,000 clones, around 80% detected once. The receptor was isolated from an elderly woman with active or convalescent COVID-19. The chain recombines TRBV5-1 with TRBJ1-6, with D possibly matching TRBD1 (5 bases). The specimen sequenced was peripheral blood. This CDR3 is CASSPGDRASPLHF. Written as DNA, the CDR3 is TGCGCCAGCTCCCCCGGAGACAGAGCGTCACCCCTCCACTTT.